These T cell receptor beta chains were read from a single sample in a study of shared clonotypes between healthy human individuals. The repertoire was sequenced with immunoSEQ multiplex PCR; TCRdb's copy has only in-frame clones and lacks some. The profile covers under 1 million clones, with almost 95% appearing a single time and nearly 25% taken by the ten largest. The sequenced sample was naive CD8+ T cells sorted from blood. Receptor source: a young man in good health. The CDR3 runs from the conserved cysteine through the conserved F or W. A D gene is named only where the DNA matches it firmly. Clone size appears in some rows only: once, few, many, or a class for an expanded clone.

TRBJ2-2 TRBD1 TRBV10-3 NA CAFRTGVGELFF
TRBJ1-2 TRBD1 TRBV7-9 NA CASSPGQGIYGYTF
TRBJ2-1 TRBD2 TRBV9 NA CASSGTSGRGSYNEQFF
TRBJ2-1 NA TRBV18 NA CASSPLRDQSSYNEQFF
TRBJ2-7 NA TRBV7-6 NA CASSSFRQDSSYEQYF
TRBJ2-7 NA TRBV19 NA CASSIATSSWDRISYEQYF
TRBJ2-1 TRBD2 TRBV9 NA CASSPSGGHNEQFF
TRBJ2-2 NA TRBV11-2 once CASSLRAKPTPTGELFF
TRBJ2-3 NA TRBV27 NA CASSSVGPTDTQYF
TRBJ1-1 NA TRBV27 once CASRSSIEAFF
TRBJ2-5 NA TRBV6-5 once CASSLSSVKETQYF
TRBJ2-1 NA TRBV30 NA CAGENEGAYNEQFF
TRBJ2-7 NA TRBV4-1 NA CASSLTGGVAYEQYF
TRBJ2-7 TRBD2 TRBV7-9 NA CASSRTSGADLRSEQYF
TRBJ2-5 TRBD2 TRBV2 few CASKLGTSVQETQYF
TRBJ2-7 TRBD1 TRBV19 few CASSFAGGYEQYF
TRBJ1-5 NA TRBV27 NA CASSSFQGSNQPQHF
TRBJ2-7 TRBD1 TRBV5-1 NA CASSEGQVYEQYF
TRBJ2-5 NA TRBV4-1 NA CASSQGFQDQETQYF
TRBJ2-7 TRBD2 TRBV10-3 NA CAISESRLAGGIQQYF
TRBJ2-1 TRBD2 TRBV5-4 once CASSPAGLVYNEQFF
TRBJ1-2 NA TRBV27 NA CASSLIGFSGTKNYGYTF
TRBJ2-1 TRBD2 TRBV5-1 NA CASSLVPSGNNEQFF
TRBJ2-1 NA TRBV11-1 NA CASSFSNYNEQFF
TRBJ1-2 TRBD1 TRBV19 NA CASSTLGQGAIDGYTF
TRBJ1-1 NA TRBV6-6 NA CASSFTGIEAFF
TRBJ2-1 NA TRBV7-9 once CASSLRQGTYNEQFF
TRBJ1-1 NA TRBV5-4 NA CASGIGQLNTEAFF
TRBJ2-7 TRBD1 TRBV7-9 NA CASSAEGQVHEQYF
TRBJ2-7 TRBD2 TRBV4-2 NA CASSQAGDEQYF
TRBJ2-7 NA TRBV27 NA CASSFGGSFYEQYF
TRBJ2-5 NA TRBV7-8 NA CASSSSSFRETQYF
TRBJ1-1 NA TRBV5-1 once CASSLGTGDTEAFF
TRBJ2-7 NA TRBV6-5 many CASRDISYEQYF
TRBJ1-1 NA TRBV9 NA CASSAGNTEAFF
TRBJ2-3 NA TRBV27 NA CASSPLSTDTQYF
TRBJ2-1 NA TRBV9 NA CASSVWGGQGADEQFF
TRBJ2-7 TRBD1 TRBV28 NA CASRNGQGAYEQYF
TRBJ2-7 NA TRBV4-2 NA CASSQEWPFDTDEQYF
TRBJ2-2 NA TRBV4-3 NA CASTQDWQYTGELFF
TRBJ2-3 TRBD2 TRBV4-3 NA CASSQDLGLAGRTDTQYF
TRBJ2-3 TRBD2 TRBV6-4 NA CASSDGTSGSTDTQYF
TRBJ2-6 NA TRBV19 NA CASSYRFSGANVLTF
TRBJ2-2 TRBD1 TRBV7-9 few CASIILPEGAGTGELFF
TRBJ1-2 NA TRBV27 NA CASRDRQVDGYTF
TRBJ2-7 NA TRBV5-6 NA CASSPTGPDYEQYF
TRBJ2-7 NA TRBV27 NA CASSRRGGPSYEQYF
TRBJ2-7 NA TRBV4-3 NA CASSQGHSYEQYF